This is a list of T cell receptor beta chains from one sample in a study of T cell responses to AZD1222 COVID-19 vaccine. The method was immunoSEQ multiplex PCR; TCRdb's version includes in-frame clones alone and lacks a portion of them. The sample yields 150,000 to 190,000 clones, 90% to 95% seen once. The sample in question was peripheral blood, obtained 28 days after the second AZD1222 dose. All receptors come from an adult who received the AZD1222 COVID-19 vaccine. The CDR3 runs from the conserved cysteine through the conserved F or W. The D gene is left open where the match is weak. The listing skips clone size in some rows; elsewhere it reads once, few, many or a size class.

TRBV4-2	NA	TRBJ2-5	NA	CASSQDYLFRETQYF	TGTGCCAGCAGCCAAGATTACCTCTTCCGGGAGACCCAGTACTTC
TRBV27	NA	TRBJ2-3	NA	CASSLMATKSTDTQYF	TGTGCCAGCAGTTTAATGGCCACCAAGTCCACAGATACGCAGTATTTT
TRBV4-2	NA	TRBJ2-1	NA	CASSSPVRDEQFF	TGTGCCAGCAGCTCCCCGGTCCGTGATGAGCAGTTCTTC
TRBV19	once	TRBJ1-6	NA	CASLRDGYSPLHF	TGTGCCAGCCTACGGGACGGATATTCACCCCTCCACTTT
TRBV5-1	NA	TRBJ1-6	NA	CASSFNGVAGNSPLHF	TGCGCCAGCAGCTTTAACGGCGTTGCTGGAAATTCACCCCTCCACTTT
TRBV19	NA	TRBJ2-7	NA	CASSITGVAYEQYF	TGTGCCAGTAGTATCACGGGGGTGGCCTACGAGCAGTACTTC
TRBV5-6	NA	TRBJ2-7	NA	CASSLGGYEQYF	TGTGCCAGCAGCTTGGGGGGTTACGAGCAGTACTTC
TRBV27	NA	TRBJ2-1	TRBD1	CAIASGTGKYNEQFF	TGTGCCATTGCCTCCGGGACAGGGAAATACAATGAGCAGTTCTTC
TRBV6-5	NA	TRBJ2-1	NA	CASSTELPGEGEQFF	TGTGCCAGCAGTACGGAGTTGCCGGGAGAAGGTGAGCAGTTCTTC
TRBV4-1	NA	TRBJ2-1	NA	CASSPLKWGERNEQFF	TGCGCCAGCAGCCCTCTCAAGTGGGGCGAAAGGAATGAGCAGTTCTTC
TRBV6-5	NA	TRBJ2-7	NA	CASSYVQGGYEQYF	TGTGCCAGCAGTTACGTCCAGGGGGGGTACGAGCAGTACTTC
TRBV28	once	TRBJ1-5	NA	CASRINSNQPQHF	TGTGCCAGCAGGATTAATAGCAATCAGCCCCAGCATTTT
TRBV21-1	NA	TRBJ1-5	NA	CASSKAPPQHF	TGTGCCAGCAGCAAAGCGCCCCCCCAGCATTTT
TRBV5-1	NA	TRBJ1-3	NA	CASSLKGPSGNTIYF	TGCGCCAGCAGCTTGAAGGGGCCCTCTGGAAACACCATATATTTT
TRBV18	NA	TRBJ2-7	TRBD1	CASSPPGQGVYEQYF	TGTGCCAGCTCACCCCCGGGGCAGGGGGTCTACGAGCAGTACTTC
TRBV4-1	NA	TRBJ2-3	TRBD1	CASSLTGTGGMTDTQYF	TGCGCCAGCAGCCTCACCGGGACAGGGGGCATGACAGATACGCAGTATTTT
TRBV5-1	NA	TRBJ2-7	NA	CASSLVVGVPEQYF	TGCGCCAGCAGCTTGGTTGTCGGCGTCCCCGAGCAGTACTTC
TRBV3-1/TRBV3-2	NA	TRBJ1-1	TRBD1	CASSLPGTANTEAFF	TGTGCCAGCAGTCTTCCCGGGACAGCGAACACTGAAGCTTTCTTT
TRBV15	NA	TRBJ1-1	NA	CATSSQRNTEAFF	TGTGCCACCAGCAGCCAGAGGAACACTGAAGCTTTCTTT
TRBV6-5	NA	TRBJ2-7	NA	CASSYSRIGDEQYF	TGTGCCAGCAGTTACTCTCGAATTGGGGACGAGCAGTACTTC
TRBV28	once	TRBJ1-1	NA	CASRQTNTEAFF	TGTGCCAGCAGACAGACGAACACTGAAGCTTTCTTT
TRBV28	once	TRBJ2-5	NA	CASSPGGSPQETQYF	TGTGCCAGCAGCCCCGGGGGATCCCCACAAGAGACCCAGTACTTC
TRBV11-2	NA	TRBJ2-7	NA	CASSLEGAVSYEQYF	TGTGCCAGCAGCTTAGAGGGGGCGGTGTCCTACGAGCAGTACTTC
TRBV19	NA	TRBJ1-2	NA	CASKEDGNYGYTF	TGTGCCAGTAAGGAGGACGGGAACTATGGCTACACCTTC
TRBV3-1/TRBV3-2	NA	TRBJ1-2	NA	CASSRTVLYGYTF	TGTGCCAGCAGTCGAACTGTCCTCTATGGCTACACCTTC
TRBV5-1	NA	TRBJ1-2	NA	CASREGNYGYTF	TGCGCCAGCAGGGAGGGTAACTATGGCTACACCTTC
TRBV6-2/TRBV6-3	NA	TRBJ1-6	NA	CASSPPVNRHNSPLHF	TGTGCCAGCAGCCCTCCAGTGAACAGGCATAATTCACCCCTCCACTTT
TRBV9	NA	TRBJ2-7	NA	CASSVSVRDEQYF	TGTGCCAGCAGCGTATCGGTAAGGGACGAGCAGTACTTC
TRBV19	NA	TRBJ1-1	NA	CASSIRPRTEAFF	TGTGCCAGTAGTATCCGGCCCAGGACTGAAGCTTTCTTT
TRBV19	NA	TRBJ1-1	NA	CASSPGRQNTEAFF	TGTGCCAGTAGTCCCGGAAGACAGAACACTGAAGCTTTCTTT